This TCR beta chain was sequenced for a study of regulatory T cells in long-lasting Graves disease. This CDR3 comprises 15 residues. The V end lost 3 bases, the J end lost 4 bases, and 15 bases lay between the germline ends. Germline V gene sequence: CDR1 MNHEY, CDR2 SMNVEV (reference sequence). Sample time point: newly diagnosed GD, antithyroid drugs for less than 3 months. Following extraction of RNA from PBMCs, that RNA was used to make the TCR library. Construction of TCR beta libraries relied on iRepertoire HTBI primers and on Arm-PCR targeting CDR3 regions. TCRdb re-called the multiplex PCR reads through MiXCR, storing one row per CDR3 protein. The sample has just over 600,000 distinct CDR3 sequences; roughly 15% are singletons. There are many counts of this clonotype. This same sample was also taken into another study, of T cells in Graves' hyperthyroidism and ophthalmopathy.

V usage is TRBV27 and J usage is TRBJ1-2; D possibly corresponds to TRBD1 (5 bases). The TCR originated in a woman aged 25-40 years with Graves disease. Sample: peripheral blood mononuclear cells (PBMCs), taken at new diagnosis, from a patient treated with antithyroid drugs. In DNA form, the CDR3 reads TGTGCCAGCAGTTTGGAAAGGGAGGGGATCTATGGCTACACCTTC. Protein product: CASSLEREGIYGYTF.